The 5 T cell receptor beta chains in this list originate from one sample, sequenced in a study of technical replicates of blood from a few donors. Libraries were prepared by immunoSEQ multiplex PCR; TCRdb keeps only in-frame clonotypes and omits some of them. The sample has 73,000 or so clones, 91% seen once. Sequenced: T cells isolated from PBMCs. The receptors here all came from a human donor in good health.

CDR3 sequence (DNA): TGCAGCGTGGACAGGGCGAACACCGGGGAGCTGTTTTTT. Encoded protein: CSVDRANTGELFF. The J gene is TRBJ2-2, the V gene TRBV29-1, with 8 bases identical to TRBD1. Germline V gene lookup returns CDR1 SQVTM and CDR2 ANQGSEA. The junction had 0 bases not matched to a gene; V was cut back by 6 bases and J by 0 bases. The CDR3 consists of 13 residues.

The chain combines TRBV5-6 with TRBJ1-2, with D perhaps TRBD1 (6 bases). CDR1 is SGHDT and CDR2 is YYEEEE in the germline V gene. The CDR3 extends over 13 amino acids. With 1 base removed from V and 5 bases from J, the gap between germline ends came to 9 bases. DNA for the CDR3: TGTGCCAGCAGCTTGCGGGGGGCATATGGCTACACCTTC. It yields the protein CASSLRGAYGYTF.

The gene calls are TRBV28 and TRBJ2-7; 7 positions match TRBD1. Germline V lookup: CDR1 MDHEN, CDR2 SYDVKM. The V gene end was trimmed by 7 bases and the J gene end by 5 bases; junction bases not matched to a gene: 8. CDR3 length: 13 residues. In DNA, the CDR3 is TGTGCCAGCACCCGACAGGGTTTGGACGAGCAGTACTTC. This encodes CASTRQGLDEQYF.

This rearrangement joins TRBV7-9 to TRBJ2-7; D remains unclear. The V end lost 5 bases, the J end lost 1 base, and 9 bases lay between the germline ends. CDR1 is SEHNR, CDR2 FQNEAQ, per germline (reference sequence). The CDR3 is 13 amino acids. This CDR3 is CASSPVSSYEQYF. Written as DNA, the CDR3 is TGTGCCAGCAGCCCAGTCTCTTCCTACGAGCAGTACTTC.

This chain uses TRBV5-1 with TRBJ2-7; D might be TRBD2 (6 bases). Trimming took 0 bases from V and 5 from J, leaving 9 bases between them. Germline loops: CDR1 SGHRS, CDR2 YFSETQ. This CDR3 has 13 residues. CDR3 DNA sequence: TGCGCCAGCAGCTTGGTGTGGGGGGACGAGCAGTACTTC. It encodes CASSLVWGDEQYF.